The 10 T cell receptor beta chains presented below share a single source sample, sequenced in a study of T cell responses to AZD1222 COVID-19 vaccine. The assay was immunoSEQ multiplex PCR, and TCRdb's table has in-frame clones only and misses some. The top ten clones hold around 30% of a sample with about 120,000 clones, roughly nine tenths of them seen once. The sample here was peripheral blood, taken on day 0 of AZD1222 vaccination. The receptor source for this set is an adult in good health.

The CDR3, as DNA: TGCGCCAGCAGCTCCCGGGACAGGGGCCGCGATGAGCAGTTCTTC. Its translation is CASSSRDRGRDEQFF. The chain links TRBV5-1 to TRBJ2-1; 10 bases match TRBD1. Germline CDR1 and CDR2: SGHRS and YFSETQ. The CDR3 consists of 15 residues. The ends lost 3 bases at V and 8 bases at J; junction bases unmatched: 8.

The V and J genes are TRBV2 and TRBJ1-5, with a weak D call TRBD1 (5 bases). The CDR3 has 13 residues. The germline gives CDR1 SNHLY, CDR2 FYNNEI. Trimming removed 3 bases at V and 3 bases at J, with 6 bases between. CDR3 protein: CASSDRDNQPQHF. The DNA of the CDR3 is TGTGCCAGCAGTGACAGGGACAATCAGCCCCAGCATTTT.

The rearrangement links TRBV29-1 to TRBJ2-2; 12 bases align to TRBD1. The germline V gene encodes CDR1 SQVTM and CDR2 ANQGSEA. The CDR3 length is 16 residues. J lost 4 bases, V lost 6 bases, and 9 bases had no gene match. The CDR3 region is CSVSGTGGAGTGELFF. The CDR3 DNA reads as TGCAGCGTATCCGGGACAGGGGGCGCGGGCACCGGGGAGCTGTTTTTT.

This sequence joins TRBV5-1 and TRBJ2-2, with D uncertain. The CDR3 loop spans 14 amino acids. CDR1 is SGHRS and CDR2 is YFSETQ in the germline V gene. V dropped 5 bases and J dropped 0 bases, with 8 bases sitting between them. DNA of the CDR3: TGCGCCAGCAGTGAACAGACGAACACCGGGGAGCTGTTTTTT. Amino acids: CASSEQTNTGELFF. The whole variable domain, remainder taken from reference TRBV5-1 and TRBJ2-2, is KAGVTQTPRYLIKTRGQQVTLSCSPISGHRSVSWYQQTPGQGLQFLFEYFSETQRNKGNFPGRFSGRQFSNSRSEMNVSTLELGDSALYLCASSEQTNTGELFFGEGSRLTVL.

The gene calls are TRBV2 and TRBJ2-5; D is ambiguous. The CDR3 length is 13 residues. Germline V gives CDR1 SNHLY, CDR2 FYNNEI. Trimming took off 6 bases at V and 7 bases at J, with 15 bases between the two ends. This CDR3 reads CASSLGPSGTQYF. As DNA, the CDR3 is TGTGCCAGCAGCTTGGGCCCCTCGGGGACCCAGTACTTC.

This sequence joins TRBV10-3 and TRBJ1-2; D unresolved. The germline V gene has CDR1 ENHRY and CDR2 SYGVKD. The CDR3 spans 11 residues. The V end was cut by 4 bases, the J end by 8 bases, with 8 bases between. This CDR3 is CAISGNRGYTF. CDR3 in DNA: TGTGCCATCAGTGGTAATAGGGGCTACACCTTC.

The CDR3 sequence: CASSPRGNTGDQPQHF. The CDR3 DNA reads as TGTGCCAGCAGCCCACGAGGGAACACTGGAGATCAGCCCCAGCATTTT. The rearrangement joins TRBV7-9 to TRBJ1-5; D remains ambiguous. Germline V gene data show CDR1 as SEHNR and CDR2 as FQNEAQ (reference sequence). Trimming removed 5 bases from V and 5 bases from J, with 19 bases in between. The CDR3 sequence is 16 residues long.

The chain joins TRBV2 to TRBJ2-2; no definite D call. V lost 3 bases and J lost 0, with 8 bases in between. This CDR3 has 15 amino acids. CDR1 and CDR2 from the germline V gene are SNHLY and FYNNEI. CDR3 nucleotides: TGTGCCAGCAGTGAGCCACAGACGAACACCGGGGAGCTGTTTTTT. Translation gives CASSEPQTNTGELFF.

The chain carries TRBV7-9 and TRBJ1-2; 7 nucleotides match TRBD1. V was pared by 5 bases and J by 7 bases, with 13 bases of the junction left unmatched. This CDR3 comprises 15 residues. Germline lookup yields CDR1 SEHNR and CDR2 FQNEAQ (reference sequence). The CDR3 spells CASSPPGTAVFGYTF. Written as DNA, the CDR3 is TGTGCCAGCAGCCCTCCTGGGACAGCCGTTTTTGGCTACACCTTC.

J is TRBJ1-1 and V is TRBV19, with TRBD1 identical over 11 bases. Trimming cost V 4 bases and J 1 base; bases outside gene matches: 2. The CDR3 totals 15 residues. The V gene's germline CDR1 is LNHDA and CDR2 SQIVND (reference sequence). CDR3 region: CASSTGQGANTEAFF. The CDR3 coding sequence is TGTGCCAGTAGTACCGGACAGGGGGCGAACACTGAAGCTTTCTTT. The full variable domain, rest sourced from reference TRBV19 and TRBJ1-1, is DGGITQSPKYLFRKEGQNVTLSCEQNLNHDAMYWYRQDPGQGLRLIYYSQIVNDFQKGDIAEGYSVSREKKESFPLTVTSAQKNPTAFYLCASSTGQGANTEAFFGQGTRLTVV.